This TCR beta chain was recorded in a study of regulatory T cells in long-lasting Graves disease. The overall study: Those Graves' patients who were newly diagnosed had been on antithyroid drugs under 3 months.

The CDR3 runs to 14 residues. V dropped 4 bases and J dropped 3 bases, with 9 bases sitting between them. CDR1 is MNHNS, CDR2 SASEGT, per germline. Time point in this sample: newly diagnosed GD, antithyroid drugs for less than 3 months. RNA extracted from PBMCs served as the sequencing template. This clonotype was observed a few times. Its matching antigen is unknown. Building of the TCR beta libraries involved iRepertoire HTBI primers and Arm-PCR of CDR3 regions. TCRdb analysed the multiplex PCR reads with MiXCR anew, one entry per CDR3 protein. The table records about 500,000 distinct CDR3 sequences, more than 10% of them present only once. Study outcomes and limitations: Sample size was small, which may have lowered accuracy. The persistent group shared around 2,600 public clonotypes, more than the roughly 990 shared by new patients. Newly diagnosed Graves' patients had higher TCR diversity than persistent ones.

The same sample was also used in a study of T cells in Graves' hyperthyroidism and ophthalmopathy.

The gene calls are TRBV6-1 and TRBJ2-2; either TRBD1 or TRBD2 may supply D (6 bases each). This sequence was found in a woman in her 30s with Graves disease. The sequencing here drew on peripheral blood mononuclear cells (PBMCs), taken at new diagnosis, from a patient treated with antithyroid drugs. The CDR3 reads CASSGGAYTGELFF. Written as DNA, the CDR3 is TGTGCCAGCAGTGGGGGGGCGTACACCGGGGAGCTGTTTTTT.